This TCR beta chain is from a study of response to subunit inactivated influenza vaccine. General observations from the study: Few new T cells, the authors suggested, are recruited by each seasonal influenza vaccination.

This clonotype has just a few counts. What it binds is not known. There are 19 residues in the CDR3. Germline values: CDR1 MDHEN, CDR2 SYDVKM. Trimming took off 1 base at V and 1 base at J, with 17 bases between the two ends. TCRdb used MiXCR to reprocess the RT-PCR reads, holding one entry per CDR3 protein. The sample lists about 570,000 distinct CDR3 sequences; about an eighth were seen once. Sequenced material: PBMCs from blood, taken on the day of vaccination. The TCR sequence derives from a man aged 50-59 years who received an inactivated influenza vaccine. J is TRBJ2-6 and V is TRBV28; a possible D gene is TRBD1 (5 bases). Here the CDR3 DNA reads TGTGCCAGCAGTTTATTCTGGGGCGACCCCTCTTCTGGGGCCAACGTCCTGACTTTC. It is translated as CASSLFWGDPSSGANVLTF.